This entry concerns a single TCR beta chain. What it binds is unknown. These data are taken from a study of T cells after posttransplantation cyclophosphamide. Findings and limits, study-wide: Tissue-infiltrating T cells from skin or gut overlapped little with blood T cells. Later post-transplant blood repertoires were often dominated by donor CD8+ memory clones. Recipient CMV seropositivity and CMV reactivation strongly tracked TRB clonality.

Assay used: immunoSEQ multiplex PCR; TCRdb lists only in-frame clones, some missing. The sample lists about 28,000 clones; about nine tenths were seen once. The CDR3 spans 13 residues. Germline V gives CDR1 SEHNR, CDR2 FQNEAQ (reference sequence). Trimming stripped 3 bases from V and 1 base from J, with 7 bases between. On the day of bone marrow donation, the related graft donor provided peripheral blood. The rearrangement links TRBV7-9 to TRBJ2-7; D remains unclear. The sequencing sample was made of PBMCs. The TCR originated in a man over 45. The CDR3 is CASSFDWSYEQYF. The CDR3 region has the DNA TGTGCCAGCAGCTTCGACTGGTCCTACGAGCAGTACTTC.